This TCR beta chain came from a study of T cell repertoires in cytomegalovirus infection. A note on this clonotype: What it binds is not known.

TCRdb redid the calling of the reads with MiXCR, one entry per CDR3 protein. Seen here are roughly 180,000 distinct CDR3 sequences, roughly 20% observed once, and the top ten hold under 30%. Germline CDR1 is LNHNV and CDR2 is YYDKDF (reference sequence). The CDR3 is made up of 15 amino acids. V dropped 0 bases and J dropped 1 base, with 10 bases sitting between them. This chain connects TRBV15 to TRBJ2-7; no firm D call. This receptor was identified in a human donor in good health (CMV status not recorded). Some clones in this sample may be carry-over from other donors' samples. The sequencing used CD8+ T cells from cultured PBMCs, collected from culture after CMV antigen stimulation. The CDR3 DNA follows: TGTGCCACCAGCAGAGATCGCGCCTCTTCCTACGAGCAGTACTTC. This gives the protein CATSRDRASSYEQYF.